This T cell receptor beta chain came from a study of T cell repertoires in cytomegalovirus infection. On the study more broadly: In the study, CMV epitopes included recently identified HLA-C-restricted and well-studied HLA-B-restricted ones.

This clonotype was seen a handful of times. What it recognizes is unknown. TCRdb re-called the reads with MiXCR, one entry per CDR3 protein. The sample yields 160,000 or so distinct CDR3 sequences, about a fifth seen once. The V and J ends lost 8 bases and 1 base respectively, with 8 bases between them. The CDR3 is 12 amino acids. This TCR was sampled from a human donor in good health (CMV status not recorded). Some clones in this sample may be carry-over from other donors' samples. The sequenced sample was CD8+ T cells from cultured PBMCs, obtained from culture after CMV antigen stimulation. The V call is TRBV12-3 or TRBV12-4, the J call TRBJ1-1; D is possibly TRBD1 (5 bases). The CDR3 is CASGTGNTEAFF. The CDR3 DNA reads as TGTGCCAGCGGTACAGGGAACACTGAAGCTTTCTTT.